The clone carrying this T cell receptor beta chain has only one observation. These data belong to a study of OX40 agonist ivuxolimab in advanced cancers. This CDR3 spans 16 amino acids. Per the germline V gene, CDR1 is SEHNR and CDR2 is FQNEAQ (reference sequence). V shed 4 bases and J 1 base; nucleotides not matched to a gene: 4. The assay was immunoSEQ multiplex PCR, and TCRdb's table has in-frame clones only and misses some. The sample lists over 80,000 clones, 90% to 95% occurring once. Source: CD4+ or CD8+ T cells sorted from blood, taken in a trial of the OX40 agonist ivuxolimab. The receptor comes from an adult with an advanced solid tumor such as melanoma, head and neck, liver or kidney cancer. This sequence joins TRBV7-9 and TRBJ2-2, with 9 bases matching TRBD1. This CDR3 is CASSSPGQGNTGELFF. CDR3 in DNA: TGTGCCAGCAGCTCTCCGGGACAGGGGAACACCGGGGAGCTGTTTTTT.